This TCR beta chain was found in a study of cytomegalovirus exposure and HLA in healthy donors. The repertoire was sequenced with immunoSEQ multiplex PCR; TCRdb's copy has only in-frame clones and lacks some. The sample yields under 400,000 clones, roughly 90% seen once. V was cut by 0 bases and J by 8 bases, with 7 bases left in between. This CDR3 is built from 12 residues. The germline gives CDR1 SEHNR, CDR2 FQNEAQ (reference sequence). This clone has a handful of counts. The V and J genes are TRBV7-9 and TRBJ1-1; D is unclear. Material for sequencing was PBMCs. This clonotype was sampled from a young man in good health and CMV-seronegative. The CDR3 sequence: CASSLALQEAFF. The DNA of the CDR3 is TGTGCCAGCAGCTTAGCGCTCCAGGAAGCTTTCTTT.